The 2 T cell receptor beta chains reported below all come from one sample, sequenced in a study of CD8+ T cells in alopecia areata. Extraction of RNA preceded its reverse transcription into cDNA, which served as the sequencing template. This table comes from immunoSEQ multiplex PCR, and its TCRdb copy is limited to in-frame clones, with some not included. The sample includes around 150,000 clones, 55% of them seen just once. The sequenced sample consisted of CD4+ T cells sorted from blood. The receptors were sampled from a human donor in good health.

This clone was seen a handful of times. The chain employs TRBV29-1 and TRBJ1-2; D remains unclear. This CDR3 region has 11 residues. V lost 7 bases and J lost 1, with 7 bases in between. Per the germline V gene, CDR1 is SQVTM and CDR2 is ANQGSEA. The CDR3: CSAEGNYGYTF. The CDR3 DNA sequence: TGCAGCGCTGAGGGTAACTATGGCTACACCTTC.

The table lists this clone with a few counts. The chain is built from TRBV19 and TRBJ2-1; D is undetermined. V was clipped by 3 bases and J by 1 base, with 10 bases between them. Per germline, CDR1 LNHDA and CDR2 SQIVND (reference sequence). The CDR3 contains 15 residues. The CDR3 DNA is TGTGCCAGTAGTATGGGCCCTCGTTCCTACAATGAGCAGTTCTTC. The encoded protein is CASSMGPRSYNEQFF.